The subject of this entry is one T cell receptor beta chain. Trimming pared 2 bases from V and 6 bases from J, leaving 14 bases between. The CDR3 covers 14 residues. Germline-derived CDR1 and CDR2 are SGHKS and YYEKEE (reference sequence). These data are taken from a study of blood T cells in healthy people across ages. A second PCR of about 7 to 11 cycles used a sample-barcoded 5' primer and a J-beta primer mix. TCRdb re-called the 5' RACE reads with MiXCR, one entry per CDR3 protein. The sample lists around 650,000 distinct CDR3 sequences; around two fifths were seen once. The clonotype comes from a man older than 75 in good health. Sequenced sample: blood. The rearrangement links TRBV5-5 to TRBJ1-1; D is possibly TRBD1 (6 bases). CDR3 in DNA: TGTGCCAGCAGCTTTAGGGGGAACGGGGCTGAAGCTTTCTTT. Protein: CASSFRGNGAEAFF.